In this sample, the clone carrying this T cell receptor (beta chain) turned up once. Assay: immunoSEQ multiplex PCR; the TCRdb copy retains only in-frame clones and omits some. The data show fewer than 85,000 clones, roughly 84% seen once. The time point was: pretreatment peripheral blood. Urothelial carcinoma in patients was locally advanced or metastatic. The data stem from a study of PD-L1 blockade in urothelial cancer. There are 14 residues in the CDR3. Trimming removed 4 bases at V and 3 bases at J, with 11 bases between. Germline V gene data show CDR1 as KGHSH and CDR2 as LQKENI. This sequence joins TRBV18 and TRBJ2-3; D perhaps matches TRBD2 (6 bases). The source of this sequence is a woman in her seventies with urothelial cancer. Sequenced here: PBMCs, sampled around atezolizumab (anti-PD-L1) treatment. The CDR3 spells CASSLTGVTDTQYF. The CDR3 coding sequence is TGTGCCAGCTCACTGACGGGGGTAACAGATACGCAGTATTTT. The full variable domain, with the rest looked up from reference TRBV18 and TRBJ2-3, is NAGVMQNPRHLVRRRGQEARLRCSPMKGHSHVYWYRQLPEEGLKFMVYLQKENIIDESGMPKERFSAEFPKEGPSILRIQQVVRGDSAAYFCASSLTGVTDTQYFGPGTRLTVL.